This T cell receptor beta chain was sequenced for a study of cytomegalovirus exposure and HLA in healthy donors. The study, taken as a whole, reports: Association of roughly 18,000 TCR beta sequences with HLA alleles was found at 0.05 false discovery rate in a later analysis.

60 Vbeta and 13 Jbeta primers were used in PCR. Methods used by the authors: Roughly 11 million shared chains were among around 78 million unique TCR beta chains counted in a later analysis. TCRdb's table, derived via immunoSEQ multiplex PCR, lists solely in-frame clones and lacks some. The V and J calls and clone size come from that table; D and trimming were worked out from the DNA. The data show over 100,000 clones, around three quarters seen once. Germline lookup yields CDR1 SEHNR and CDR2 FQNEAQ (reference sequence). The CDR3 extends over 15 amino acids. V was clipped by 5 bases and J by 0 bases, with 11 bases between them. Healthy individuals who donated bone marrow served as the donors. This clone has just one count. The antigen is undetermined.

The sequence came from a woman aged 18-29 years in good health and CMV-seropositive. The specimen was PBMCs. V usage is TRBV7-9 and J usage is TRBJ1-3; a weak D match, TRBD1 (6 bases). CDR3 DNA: TGTGCCAGCAGCCCGGACAGCTTCTCTGGAAACACCATATATTTT. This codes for CASSPDSFSGNTIYF.